This TCR beta chain was documented in a study of esophageal squamous cell carcinoma tumors (dated by TCRdb to the early 2020s). The study in broad terms: Principal component analysis with K-means clustering of immunohistochemical values for T-cell and checkpoint markers was used to divide patients into immuno relation high and low groups. TCR sequencing covered roughly ten patients: five randomly selected high immuno relation cases and five background-matched low immuno relation cases. The purpose of the study was to evaluate TCR repertoire diversity and shared TCR repertoires of T cells in the tumor environment of esophageal squamous cell carcinoma. The roughly 10 cases yielded 1,671,742 total TCRalpha reads and some 1,300,000 total TCRbeta reads, of which around 30,000 and 35,000, respectively, were unique. The wider cohort comprised about 52 surgically treated esophageal squamous cell carcinoma patients in Japan, with 21 high and about 32 low immuno relation cases. Here is what the overall study found, with its caveats: TCR repertoire analysis included only a few cases, and CDR3 clonotype-level investigation was not performed. Given the large variation in the TCRalphabeta repertoire, the shared V|J recombination candidates might have been chosen by chance. In three of the 10 cases, a single TCRalpha VJ recombination dominated, and TCRalpha diversity seemed to be reduced. TCRalpha and TCRbeta chains were sequenced separately, so chain pairing and recognized antigens remained unknown. The high immuno relation group had higher significant repertoire counts, although the two groups did not differ in total TCR repertoire counts.

Patients who received neoadjuvant chemotherapy or who lacked clinical information were excluded from enrollment. All of the TCR-sequenced cases shown were male, and each had a subtotal esophagectomy with 2- or 3-field lymphadenectomy. A Qiagen AllPrep kit was used to extract RNA from bulk tumor tissue sections, and T cells were not sorted. Small sections of surgically resected tumor tissue were stored in RNAlater reagent at -80°C until RNA extraction. The protocol used for the library was 5' RACE. The PCR step used KAPA HiFi along with constant-region primers for TCRalpha or TCRbeta and a P20EA primer, and a nested second PCR with CA2 or CB2 followed. TCR genes were amplified by unbiased adaptor ligation RT-PCR, with reverse transcription by Superscript III and a polyT18-containing BSL-18E primer. Following second-strand synthesis and blunting, the P10EA/P20EA adaptor was ligated to the 5' end of the cDNA, and NotI digestion was then performed. Both the first and second PCRs consisted of roughly 20 cycles of 98 degrees C for 20 s, 65 degrees C for 30 s and 72 degrees C for 1 min. The Nextera XT Index kit v2 Set A was used to index the amplicons, which were pooled in equimolar amounts and quantified with a Qubit 2.0 Fluorometer. Sequencing was carried out on the Illumina MiSeq platform with 2x300 bp paired-end reads. The study's processing was this. Using Repertoire Genesis software ver.1.0, reads were assigned to V and J genes based on the highest identity to IMGT reference sequences. CDR3 was defined as the region from Cys104 to Phe118 plus Gly119 and was translated, and unique sequence reads were defined by distinct V, J and CDR3 amino acids. Shared V|J combinations were selected when significance was reached in both a Fisher's exact test in edgeR and a Mann Whitney U test. After singletons were removed and 500 repertoire combinations were bootstrapped, the repertoire dissimilarity index was calculated with the R rdi package. TCRdb reprocessing: public reads trimmed at Q25 with fastp, clones called with MiXCR, in-frame beta chains kept. Duplicate CDR3 protein sequences are folded into a single record with the most common DNA and genes. The V and J calls shown here were made by TCRdb, not taken from the authors' results. The sample table shows about 5,400 distinct CDR3 sequences, and under 25% are seen once. The ten biggest clones cover around 30% of the sample.

This clonotype turned up a few times. No cognate antigen has been identified for it. No base quality information exists; no much larger clone differs at one position. Sequenced: tumor tissue. This TCR derives from a man between 50 and 80 years old with esophageal squamous cell carcinoma.

The nucleotides read TGTGCCAGCAGTTACTCGATCGGGGTGGATGCAGAGACCCAGTACTTC. This sequence encodes CASSYSIGVDAETQYF. Recombination connected TRBV6-6 to TRBJ2-5; 5 matching bases give a weak D call of TRBD2. Counted from cysteine to phenylalanine, this CDR3 has 16 amino acids. The read is trimmed to its CDR3 DNA, 48 bases read in frame from base 1. CDR1 and CDR2 are drawn from the germline V gene (reference sequence): MNHNY, SVGAGI. Between the V and J ends, shortened by 0 bases and 4 bases respectively, the junction contains 15 bases.